Sequencing of this T cell receptor (beta chain) was carried out in a study of chemoradiotherapy in HPV16-positive cancers (dated by TCRdb to 2021 to 2024). As for the study more broadly: Using functional T-cell assays on cells from a couple of HPV16-positive patients, the researchers defined candidate HPV-specific T-cell clones and common TCR motifs. The study asked whether T-cell immunity to the HPV oncoproteins E6 and E7 changes during chemoradiotherapy and whether this immunity affects survival. TCR repertoires from around 80 patients with HPV-related cancers were then used to track the candidate HPV-specific TCRs and motifs. What the work shows at the level of the full study, not this receptor alone: Among HPV16-positive patients, expansion of HPV-responsive T cells during chemoradiotherapy was associated with better recurrence-free survival. Only two HPV16-positive patients were used to derive the functional definition of HPV-specific T cells, and the survival association was reported for HPV16-positive patients. Expansion of candidate HPV-specific clones and E7-related TCR motifs was observed in the tumor microenvironment during treatment, whereas no such expansion was observed for non-HPV-specific T cells.

Measured from the cysteine to the phenylalanine, the CDR3 is 10 residues long. The entry retains the CDR3 DNA only, 30 bases that are in frame from base 1. CDR1 DFQATT and CDR2 SNEGSKA are derived from the germline V gene (reference sequence). V and J are truncated by 4 bases and 6 bases respectively, leaving an intervening sequence of 4 bases. Repertoires were sampled multiple times during chemoradiotherapy, which allowed clonal expansion in the tumor microenvironment to be followed. The method was the immunoSEQ multiplex PCR assay. TCRdb carries this immuneACCESS record with in-frame sequences only. Its versions omit some clonotypes, under half of them owing to an unresolved V gene in the studies checked, with the rest unexplained. Present in this sample are tens of thousands of clones, approximately 84% of which were seen just once. Of the sample, roughly 5.5% falls within the top ten clones. Details on this clone: It has no known antigen specificity. Base qualities are not provided; no much larger clone lies one nucleotide away.

The specimen comprised blood, sampled from a patient who underwent chemoradiotherapy. This TCR was sampled from a human donor with HPV-associated anogenital cancer. Here the chain combines TRBV20-1 and TRBJ1-5; the D gene cannot be named for sure. The CDR3: CSAKSQPQHF. In nucleotides, the sequence is TGCAGTGCTAAATCTCAGCCCCAGCATTTT.